The 17 T cell receptor beta chains below were found in one sample sequenced in a study of blood T cell repertoires in COVID-19. Using immunoSEQ multiplex PCR, the repertoire was profiled, and TCRdb retains in-frame clones only, with some absent. This sample has about 200,000 clones; nearly 90% occur once, and the top ten carry roughly 4%. The sample was PBMCs or T cells enriched from blood (not recorded which). All receptors come from a woman aged 30 to 39 with acute COVID-19.

The rearrangement joins TRBV7-9 to TRBJ2-1; TRBD2 aligns across 7 bases. The germline gives CDR1 SEHNR, CDR2 FQNEAQ (reference sequence). V was pared by 5 bases and J by 3 bases, with 4 bases of the junction left unmatched. This CDR3 has 14 amino acids. This CDR3 is CASSLLALYNEQFF. The CDR3 coding sequence is TGTGCCAGCAGCCTACTAGCGCTCTACAATGAGCAGTTCTTC.

V usage is TRBV10-3 and J usage is TRBJ2-6; tentatively, D is TRBD1 (5 bases). Trimming took 6 bases from V and 0 from J, leaving 15 bases between them. The CDR3 loop spans 17 amino acids. In germline, CDR1 is ENHRY, CDR2 SYGVKD. CDR3 DNA: TGTGCCATCAGGGAGAAGAAGGGGAACTCTGGGGCCAACGTCCTGACTTTC. This translates into CAIREKKGNSGANVLTF.

This clone appeared a few times. CDR3 sequence: CASSPTGDRETNYGYTF. The CDR3 coding sequence is TGCGCCAGCAGTCCAACAGGGGACAGGGAGACTAACTATGGCTACACCTTC. The chain couples TRBV10-1 to TRBJ1-2, with TRBD1 matching 9 bases. Germline loops: CDR1 WNHNN, CDR2 SYGVQD (reference sequence). This CDR3 comprises 17 residues. The ends lost 5 bases at V and 0 bases at J; junction bases unmatched: 10.

The chain uses TRBV19 and TRBJ1-5; the D gene is possibly TRBD1 (5 bases). In germline, CDR1 is LNHDA, CDR2 SQIVND (reference sequence). This CDR3 spans 13 amino acids. The CDR3 is CATGEGSNQPQHF. The DNA of the CDR3 is TGTGCTACGGGGGAGGGTAGCAATCAGCCCCAGCATTTT.

As DNA, the CDR3 is TGCGCCAGCAGCACTATAACTCGAGATACGCAGTATTTT. It is translated as CASSTITRDTQYF. The genes are TRBV5-1 and TRBJ2-3, with D uncertain. The CDR3 runs to 13 residues. V lost 4 bases and J lost 5, with 11 bases in between. Germline V gene lookup returns CDR1 SGHRS and CDR2 YFSETQ.

This chain connects TRBV4-1 to TRBJ2-2; possibly TRBD2 for D (5 bases). CDR1 is MGHRA and CDR2 is YSYEKL in the germline V gene. The CDR3 extends over 15 amino acids. Between the trimmed V and J ends, which lost 5 bases and 3 bases, there was a span of 13 bases. CDR3 sequence reads: CASSTLVQDTGELFF. CDR3 coding DNA: TGCGCCAGCAGCACACTAGTTCAGGACACCGGGGAGCTGTTTTTT.

The chain uses TRBV25-1 and TRBJ2-1, with D unclear. CDR1 and CDR2 (germline): MGHDK, SYGVNS. The CDR3 extends over 12 amino acids. V lost 7 bases and J lost 3, with 7 bases in between. This CDR3 is CASMFNYNEQFF. The CDR3 DNA reads TGTGCCAGCATGTTCAACTACAATGAGCAGTTCTTC. Looking up the rest from reference TRBV25-1 and TRBJ2-1 gives the full variable domain: EADIYQTPRYLVIGTGKKITLECSQTMGHDKMYWYQQDPGMELHLIHYSYGVNSTEKGDLSSESTVSRIRTEHFPLTLESARPSHTSQYLCASMFNYNEQFFGPGTRLTVL.

This chain joins TRBV2 and TRBJ1-2; tentatively, D is TRBD1 (6 bases). Germline CDR1 is SNHLY and CDR2 is FYNNEI. V lost 8 bases and J 4 bases, leaving 17 bases between the germline ends. CDR3 size: 14 residues. CDR3 sequence: CASEGQISSYGYTF. The CDR3 bases are TGTGCCAGCGAGGGACAAATCTCCAGCTATGGCTACACCTTC. Complete variable domain (other parts from reference TRBV2 and TRBJ1-2): EPEVTQTPSHQVTQMGQEVILRCVPISNHLYFYWYRQILGQKVEFLVSFYNNEISEKSEIFDDQFSVERPDGSNFTLKIRSTKLEDSAMYFCASEGQISSYGYTFGSGTRLTVV.

The chain is built from TRBV9 and TRBJ1-6; D gene unclear. The length of the CDR3 is 15 residues. Germline CDR1 is SGDLS and CDR2 is YYNGEE. Trimming stripped 6 bases from V and 0 bases from J, with 10 bases between. Here the CDR3 reads CASNREPSYNSPLHF. The CDR3 DNA follows: TGTGCCAGCAACAGAGAACCCTCCTATAATTCACCCCTCCACTTT. Based on the CDR3 plus reference TRBV9 and TRBJ1-6, the full variable domain is DSGVTQTPKHLITATGQRVTLRCSPRSGDLSVYWYQQSLDQGLQFLIQYYNGEERAKGNILERFSAQQFPDLHSELNLSSLELGDSALYFCASNREPSYNSPLHFGNGTRLTVT.

The chain has TRBV7-9 and TRBJ1-2; the D is unclear. The CDR3 is 11 amino acids. Germline CDR1 SEHNR, CDR2 FQNEAQ (reference sequence). Trimming removed 5 bases at V and 2 bases at J, with 3 bases between. CDR3 sequence (DNA): TGTGCCAGCAGCCAAAACTATGGCTACACCTTC. Residues: CASSQNYGYTF.

The V and J genes are TRBV2 and TRBJ1-2; TRBD1 matches at 11 bases. The CDR3 has 14 amino acids. From germline, CDR1 is SNHLY and CDR2 FYNNEI. V lost 6 bases and J lost 3; bases outside the gene matches: 3. CDR3 nucleotides: TGTGCCAGCAGCCCGGGACAGGGGGACTATGGCTACACCTTC. Translated: CASSPGQGDYGYTF. Full variable domain (missing parts from reference TRBV2 and TRBJ1-2): EPEVTQTPSHQVTQMGQEVILRCVPISNHLYFYWYRQILGQKVEFLVSFYNNEISEKSEIFDDQFSVERPDGSNFTLKIRSTKLEDSAMYFCASSPGQGDYGYTFGSGTRLTVV.

This chain joins TRBV10-1 and TRBJ2-2; possibly TRBD2 for D (7 bases). Trimming stripped 0 bases from V and 4 bases from J, with 15 bases between. CDR3 length equals 17 residues. The germline V gene has CDR1 WNHNN and CDR2 SYGVQD (reference sequence). CDR3 amino acids: CASSESGGAGVTGELFF. The DNA of the CDR3 is TGCGCCAGCAGTGAGTCGGGGGGGGCAGGGGTCACCGGGGAGCTGTTTTTT.

This clone was seen a single time. The rearrangement links TRBV4-3 to TRBJ2-1; D is possibly TRBD2 (5 bases). V lost 0 bases and J lost 1, with 10 bases in between. The CDR3 runs 16 residues. From germline, CDR1 is LGHNA and CDR2 YSLEER. The CDR3 is CASSQDPGVSYNEQFF. The CDR3 DNA sequence: TGCGCCAGCAGCCAAGACCCCGGGGTATCCTACAATGAGCAGTTCTTC.

The rearrangement joins TRBV4-1 to TRBJ1-6; D gene unclear. The CDR3 consists of 11 residues. The germline V gene encodes CDR1 MGHRA and CDR2 YSYEKL. V was cut by 3 bases and J by 10 bases, with 4 bases left in between. CDR3 in DNA: TGCGCCAGCAGCCAGGGCTCACCCCTCCACTTT. Protein: CASSQGSPLHF.

The J gene is TRBJ1-2, the V gene TRBV12-3 or TRBV12-4; D unclear. Trimming stripped 4 bases from V and 2 bases from J, with 8 bases between. The CDR3 extends over 13 amino acids. In DNA, the CDR3 is TGTGCCAGCAGTTACGGAGTGAACTATGGCTACACCTTC. Its translation is CASSYGVNYGYTF.

The chain couples TRBV3-1 (or the pseudogene TRBV3-2) to TRBJ2-3; no definite D call. Per the germline V gene, CDR1 is LGHDT and CDR2 is YNNKEL (reference sequence). V was pared by 4 bases and J by 2 bases, with 7 bases between. The CDR3 consists of 13 residues. The CDR3 DNA sequence: TGTGCCAGCAGCCGTCCATTCACAGATACGCAGTATTTT. Its protein product is CASSRPFTDTQYF.

This clone was seen more than once but under ten times. The V call is TRBV6-2 or TRBV6-3, the J call TRBJ2-3, with TRBD2 matching 7 bases. With V trimmed by 4 bases and J by 4 bases, 8 bases remained unmatched. In germline, CDR1 is MNHEY, CDR2 SVGEGT. The CDR3 covers 15 residues. In nucleotides, the CDR3 is TGTGCCAGCAGTTGGGGGGGGACTGGGTCAGATACGCAGTATTTT. Its protein product is CASSWGGTGSDTQYF.